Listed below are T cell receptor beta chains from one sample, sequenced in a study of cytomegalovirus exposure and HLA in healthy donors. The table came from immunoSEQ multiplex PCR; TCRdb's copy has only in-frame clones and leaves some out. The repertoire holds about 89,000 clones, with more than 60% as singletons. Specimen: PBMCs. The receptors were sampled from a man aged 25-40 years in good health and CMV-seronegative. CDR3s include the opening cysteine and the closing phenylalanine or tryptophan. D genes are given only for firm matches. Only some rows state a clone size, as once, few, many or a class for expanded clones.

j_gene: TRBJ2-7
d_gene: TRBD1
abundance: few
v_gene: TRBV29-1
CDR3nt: TGCAGCGTTGTAGGGACAGGGGGCCACGAGCAGTACTTC
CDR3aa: CSVVGTGGHEQYF

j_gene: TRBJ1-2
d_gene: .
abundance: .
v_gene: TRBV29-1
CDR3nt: TGCAGCGTCGGTGCAGGGGCAGGTCTCTATGGCTACACCTTC
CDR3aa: CSVGAGAGLYGYTF

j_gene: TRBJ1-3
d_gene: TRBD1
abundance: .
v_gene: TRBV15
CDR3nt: TGTGCCACCAGCAGAGACAGGGGGCCTGGAAACACCATATATTTT
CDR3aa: CATSRDRGPGNTIYF

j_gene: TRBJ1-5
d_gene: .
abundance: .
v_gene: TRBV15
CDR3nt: TGTGCCACCCAAGAGGGCAATCAGCCCCAGCATTTT
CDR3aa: CATQEGNQPQHF

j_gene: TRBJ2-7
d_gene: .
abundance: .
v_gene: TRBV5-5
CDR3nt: TGTGCCAGCTTCCAGGGCAGCACCTACGAGCAGTACTTC
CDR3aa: CASFQGSTYEQYF

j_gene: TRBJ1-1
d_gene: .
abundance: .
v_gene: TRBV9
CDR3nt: TGTGCCAGCTCTTCGACGGGGAATTCGAACACTGAAGCTTTCTTT
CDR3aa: CASSSTGNSNTEAFF

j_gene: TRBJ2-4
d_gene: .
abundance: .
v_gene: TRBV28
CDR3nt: TGTGCCAGCAGTTTATTATTCGACTCCCTGGAGCCCAAAAACATTCAGTACTTC
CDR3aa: CASSLLFDSLEPKNIQYF

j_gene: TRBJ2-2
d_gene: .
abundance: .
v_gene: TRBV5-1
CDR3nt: TGCGCCAGCAGCTTGGGAGTTTCCCCGAACACCGGGGAGCTGTTTTTT
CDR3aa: CASSLGVSPNTGELFF

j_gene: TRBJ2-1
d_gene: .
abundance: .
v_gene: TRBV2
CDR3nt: TGTGCCAGCAGTGACGGTGTTGGTTCCAATGAGCAGTTCTTC
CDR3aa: CASSDGVGSNEQFF

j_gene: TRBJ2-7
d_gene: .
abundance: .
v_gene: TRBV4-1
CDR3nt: TGCGCCAGCAGCCAAGTGGGCGGGGTATCCTACGAGCAGTACTTC
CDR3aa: CASSQVGGVSYEQYF

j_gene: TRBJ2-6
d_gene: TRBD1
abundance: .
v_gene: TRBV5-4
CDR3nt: TGTGCCAGCAGCTCGGACAGGACCAACGTCCTGACTTTC
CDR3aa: CASSSDRTNVLTF

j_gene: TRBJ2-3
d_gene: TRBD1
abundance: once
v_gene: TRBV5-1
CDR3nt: TGCGCCAGCGTGGCTGAGGGGGCGAGCACAGATACGCAGTATTTT
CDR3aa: CASVAEGASTDTQYF

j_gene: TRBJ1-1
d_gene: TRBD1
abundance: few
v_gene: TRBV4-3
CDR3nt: TGCGCCAGCAGCAAAAGGGGGCGCCGGACTGAAGCTTTCTTT
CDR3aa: CASSKRGRRTEAFF

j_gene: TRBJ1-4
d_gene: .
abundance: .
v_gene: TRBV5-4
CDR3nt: TGTGCCAGCAGCTTAATGACAGACCCTAATGAAAAACTGTTTTTT
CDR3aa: CASSLMTDPNEKLFF

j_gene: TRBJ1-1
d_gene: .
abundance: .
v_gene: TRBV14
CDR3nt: TGTGCCAGCAGCCATCGGAGAACCTGGAACACTGAAGCTTTCTTT
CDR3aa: CASSHRRTWNTEAFF

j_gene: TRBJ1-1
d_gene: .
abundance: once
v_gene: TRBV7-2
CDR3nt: TGTGCCAGCAGCCGAATCCAGGGCATCGGGTTGAACACTGAAGCTTTCTTT
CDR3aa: CASSRIQGIGLNTEAFF

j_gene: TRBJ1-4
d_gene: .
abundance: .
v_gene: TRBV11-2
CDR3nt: TGTGCCAGCAGCTTACCTATAGATGCAACTAATGAAAAACTGTTTTTT
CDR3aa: CASSLPIDATNEKLFF

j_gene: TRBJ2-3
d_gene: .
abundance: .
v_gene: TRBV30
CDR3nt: TGTGCCTGGAGTGCCCACCGGGATACGCAGTATTTT
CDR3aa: CAWSAHRDTQYF

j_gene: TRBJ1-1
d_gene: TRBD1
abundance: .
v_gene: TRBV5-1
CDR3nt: TGCGCCAGCAGCGGCGGGACAGGGCAACAAGCTTTCTTT
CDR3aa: CASSGGTGQQAFF

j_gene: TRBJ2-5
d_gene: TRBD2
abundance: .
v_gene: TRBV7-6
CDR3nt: TGTGCCAGCAGCTTAGGACTAGCGGGGGGCCTCGTCCAAGAGACCCAGTACTTC
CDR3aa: CASSLGLAGGLVQETQYF

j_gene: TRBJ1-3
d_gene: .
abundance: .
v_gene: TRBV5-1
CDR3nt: TGCGCCAGCAGCTTCGGGACACCTGGAAACACCATATATTTT
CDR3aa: CASSFGTPGNTIYF

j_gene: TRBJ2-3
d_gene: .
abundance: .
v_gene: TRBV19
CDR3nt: TGTGCCAGTAGTATTGGTTCAGGGACAGATACGCAGTATTTT
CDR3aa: CASSIGSGTDTQYF

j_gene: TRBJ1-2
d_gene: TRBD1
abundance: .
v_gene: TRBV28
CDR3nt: TGTGCCAGCAGTTTACCCGACAGGGTAGGGGGCTACACCTTC
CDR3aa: CASSLPDRVGGYTF

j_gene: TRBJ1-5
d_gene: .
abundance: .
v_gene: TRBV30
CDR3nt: TGTGCCTGGAGTGTACAGTGGAGCAATCAGCCCCAGCATTTT
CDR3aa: CAWSVQWSNQPQHF

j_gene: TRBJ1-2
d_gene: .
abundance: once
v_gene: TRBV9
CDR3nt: TGTGCCAGCAGCGAGTCCCCAGGTCCCCTAAGTCCTACTTATGGCTACACCTTC
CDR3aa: CASSESPGPLSPTYGYTF

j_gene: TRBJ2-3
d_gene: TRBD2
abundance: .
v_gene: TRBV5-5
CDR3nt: TGTGCCAGCAGATCGGGGGGATCCACAGATACGCAGTATTTT
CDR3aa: CASRSGGSTDTQYF

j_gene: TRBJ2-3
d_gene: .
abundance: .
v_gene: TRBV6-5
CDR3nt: TGTGCCAGCAGTTCGGGCACGGGAATTAGCACAGATACGCAGTATTTT
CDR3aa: CASSSGTGISTDTQYF

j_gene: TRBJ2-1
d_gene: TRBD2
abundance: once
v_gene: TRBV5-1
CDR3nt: TGCGCCAGCAGCCCCCTGGCGGGGGGGCCGGACAATGAGCAGTTCTTC
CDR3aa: CASSPLAGGPDNEQFF